These 23 T cell receptor beta chains originate from one sample sequenced in a study of blood T cell repertoires in COVID-19. Libraries were prepared by immunoSEQ multiplex PCR; TCRdb keeps only in-frame clonotypes and omits some of them. This sample has about 190,000 clones, with about 88% found just once. Material for sequencing was peripheral blood. The receptors come from a young man with acute or convalescent COVID-19.

The chain links TRBV2 to TRBJ1-3, with TRBD1 as a possible D gene (5 bases). The germline gives CDR1 SNHLY, CDR2 FYNNEI. Trimming pared 2 bases from V and 4 bases from J, leaving 9 bases between. This CDR3 is built from 14 residues. CDR3 nucleotides: TGTGCCAGCAGTGAAAGGGGCGGCGGAAACACCATATATTTT. Residues: CASSERGGGNTIYF.

The chain carries TRBV14 and TRBJ1-2; D perhaps matches TRBD1 (5 bases). V was trimmed by 4 bases and J by 4 bases, leaving 22 bases between them. The CDR3 has 17 amino acids. Germline CDR1 and CDR2: SGHDN and FVKESK. The CDR3: CASSRRTEEKGFYGYTF. The CDR3 DNA sequence: TGTGCCAGCAGCCGACGAACCGAGGAAAAGGGGTTCTATGGCTACACCTTC.

This chain connects TRBV5-4 to TRBJ1-4, with D uncertain. The CDR3 runs 14 residues. CDR1 is SGHNT, CDR2 YYREEE, per germline (reference sequence). V lost 3 bases and J 5 bases, leaving 11 bases between the germline ends. Written as DNA, the CDR3 is TGTGCCAGCAGCTCGAAGCTAGGAAATGAAAAACTGTTTTTT. The encoded protein is CASSSKLGNEKLFF.

The gene calls are TRBV6-5 and TRBJ1-6, with a possible D match to TRBD1 (5 bases). Trimming removed 6 bases from V and 3 bases from J, with 12 bases in between. Germline assignment: CDR1 MNHEY and CDR2 SVGAGI. The CDR3 has 15 amino acids. The CDR3 region is CASSRDWYYNSPLHF. As DNA, the CDR3 is TGTGCCAGCAGCCGGGACTGGTACTATAATTCACCCCTCCACTTT.

On this clone itself: Relative to the germline gene, one junction end is altered; a read error may explain this. The sample has other DNA sequences that encode this CDR3 too. The chain couples TRBV28 to TRBJ2-1; 10 bases align to TRBD2. Germline V gene sequence: CDR1 MDHEN, CDR2 SYDVKM. This CDR3 region has 14 residues. DNA for the CDR3: TGTGCTAGCAACCTAGCGGGGGCGAGGAATGAGCAGTTCTTC. This sequence encodes CASNLAGARNEQFF.

The chain has TRBV10-3 and TRBJ1-5, with D uncertain. The CDR3 has 13 residues. Germline CDR1 and CDR2: ENHRY and SYGVKD. V was pared by 2 bases and J by 3 bases, with 5 bases between. The CDR3: CAISEAVNQPQHF. CDR3 nucleotides: TGTGCCATCAGTGAGGCAGTCAATCAGCCCCAGCATTTT.

The rearrangement links TRBV7-9 to TRBJ2-1; 9 bases are shared with TRBD1. CDR1 and CDR2 (germline): SEHNR, FQNEAQ (reference sequence). The CDR3 extends over 14 amino acids. V shed 5 bases, J shed 9 bases, and the junction held 8 bases outside the gene matches. The CDR3, as DNA: TGTGCCAGCAGCCGTGGACAGGGGAGGTTTGAGCAGTTCTTC. Its protein is CASSRGQGRFEQFF.

The chain links TRBV2 to TRBJ2-7; the match to TRBD2 covers 9 bases. Germline V gives CDR1 SNHLY, CDR2 FYNNEI. CDR3 size: 16 residues. The ends lost 7 bases at V and 3 bases at J; junction bases unmatched: 13. As DNA, the CDR3 is TGTGCCAGCAAAGTCTCTAGCGGGAAGATCTACTACGAGCAGTACTTC. Translating gives CASKVSSGKIYYEQYF.

In its sample, this clone was seen once. The rearrangement links TRBV24-1 to TRBJ2-3, with 7 bases identical to TRBD1. The germline gives CDR1 KGHDR, CDR2 SFDVKD. V lost 2 bases and J lost 4; bases outside the gene matches: 8. The CDR3 is 16 residues long. The CDR3 nucleotides are TGTGCCACCAGTGATTCTCACAGACAGGGCCCAGATACGCAGTATTTT. Translated: CATSDSHRQGPDTQYF.

The CDR3 coding sequence is TGTGCCAGCAGCGCCCCGACCCCCGGGGCACCCCTCCACTTT. It translates to CASSAPTPGAPLHF. The chain employs TRBV9 and TRBJ1-6; D is unresolved. The CDR3 consists of 14 residues. Germline lookup yields CDR1 SGDLS and CDR2 YYNGEE. V was shortened by 3 bases and J by 11 bases, with 15 bases between the two germline ends.

J is TRBJ1-2 and V is TRBV4-2; D not resolved. The CDR3 has 15 residues. Trimming stripped 1 base from V and 7 bases from J, with 16 bases between. The V gene's germline CDR1 is LGHNA and CDR2 YNFKEQ. As DNA, the CDR3 is TGTGCCAGCAGCCAAGGGACTCGTGTGGACCTTGGCTACACCTTC. Its protein product is CASSQGTRVDLGYTF.

The chain recombines TRBV30 with TRBJ1-5; perhaps TRBD1 as D (5 bases). Trimming pared 5 bases from V and 6 bases from J, leaving 14 bases between. The CDR3 runs 13 residues. The V gene's germline CDR1 is GTSNPN and CDR2 SVGIG (reference sequence). The CDR3 DNA reads TGTGCCTGGGATTTCCAGGGTGGTCAGCCCCAGCATTTT. Protein: CAWDFQGGQPQHF.

The V call is TRBV2, the J call TRBJ2-5, with D possibly being TRBD2 (6 bases). Trimming removed 2 bases at V and 5 bases at J, with 6 bases between. Germline loops: CDR1 SNHLY, CDR2 FYNNEI. The CDR3 covers 12 residues. CDR3 residues: CASSESGETQYF. The CDR3 region has the DNA TGTGCCAGCAGTGAAAGCGGGGAGACCCAGTACTTC.

The chain employs TRBV7-9 and TRBJ1-4; tentatively, D is TRBD1 (6 bases). The V gene lost 0 bases and the J gene lost 8 bases, with 10 bases spanning the gap. The CDR3 runs 14 residues. Per germline, CDR1 SEHNR and CDR2 FQNEAQ (reference sequence). The CDR3 DNA reads as TGTGCCAGCAGCTTAGCAGGGGGTTTGGAAAAACTGTTTTTT. Translating it yields CASSLAGGLEKLFF.

This clone was detected once. This chain links TRBV15 with TRBJ1-6; TRBD1 aligns across 7 bases. Germline trimming cut 3 bases from V and 7 bases from J; bases unmatched to any gene: 3. The CDR3 sequence is 14 residues long. CDR1 is LNHNV, CDR2 YYDKDF, per germline (reference sequence). The CDR3 loop reads CATSRDRKNSPLHF. The CDR3 nucleotides are TGTGCCACCAGCAGGGACAGGAAAAATTCACCCCTCCACTTT.

The chain combines TRBV28 with TRBJ2-7; the D gene is possibly TRBD2 (6 bases). Trimming stripped 5 bases from V and 3 bases from J, with 14 bases between. Germline V gene sequence: CDR1 MDHEN, CDR2 SYDVKM. The CDR3 spans 14 residues. Here the CDR3 DNA reads TGTGCCAGCAGTCCCGGCGGGACCCTCTACGAGCAGTACTTC. It encodes CASSPGGTLYEQYF.

The genes are TRBV3-1 (or the pseudogene TRBV3-2) and TRBJ1-5; a possible D gene is TRBD1 (6 bases). Germline CDR1 and CDR2: LGHDT and YNNKEL (reference sequence). There are 16 residues in the CDR3. Trimming pared 4 bases from V and 3 bases from J, leaving 16 bases between. This CDR3 is CASSRSFNRDNQPQHF. The CDR3 bases are TGTGCCAGCAGCCGATCATTTAACAGGGACAATCAGCCCCAGCATTTT.

On this clone itself: A read error may produce the germline difference seen at one junction end. This rearrangement joins TRBV7-7 to TRBJ2-3; 8 bases match TRBD1. Germline V lookup: CDR1 SSHAT, CDR2 FNYEAQ (reference sequence). This CDR3 spans 14 amino acids. This chain's CDR3 is CASSSGQGTDTQYF. The CDR3 region has the DNA TGTGCTAGCAGCTCGGGACAGGGCACAGATACGCAGTATTTT.

CDR3 loop: CASSGETGEKLFF. The CDR3 DNA reads TGCGCCAGCAGCGGAGAAACGGGGGAAAAACTGTTTTTT. The chain combines TRBV5-1 with TRBJ1-4, with D uncertain. Germline V CDR1 and CDR2: SGHRS, YFSETQ. Trimming took off 4 bases at V and 8 bases at J, with 12 bases between the two ends. The length of the CDR3 is 13 residues.

This clone was seen a single time. This sequence joins TRBV11-2 and TRBJ1-2; weak D call: TRBD1 (5 bases). Trimming pared 3 bases from V and 7 bases from J, leaving 15 bases between. Germline CDR1 and CDR2: SGHAT and FQNNGV. The CDR3 loop spans 14 amino acids. The CDR3 loop reads CASSFQWGDSGYTF. The CDR3 DNA reads as TGTGCCAGCAGCTTCCAATGGGGCGACTCTGGCTACACCTTC.

This chain links TRBV28 with TRBJ2-3, with 9 bases identical to TRBD2. V lost 2 bases and J lost 4; bases outside the gene matches: 4. Germline assignment: CDR1 MDHEN and CDR2 SYDVKM. The CDR3 spans 15 residues. The CDR3 sequence: CASSLGGRAPDTQYF. The CDR3 DNA reads TGTGCCAGCAGTTTAGGCGGGAGGGCCCCAGATACGCAGTATTTT.

The chain couples TRBV11-3 to TRBJ2-3; 10 bases fit TRBD2. The CDR3 has 18 residues. Trimming removed 0 bases from V and 2 bases from J; junction bases left unmatched: 8. Germline V lookup: CDR1 SGHNT, CDR2 YENEEA. The CDR3 bases are TGTGCCAGCAGCTTAGATTGGAAGCGGGGGGGAAACACAGATACGCAGTATTTT. Encoded protein: CASSLDWKRGGNTDTQYF.

V gene TRBV7-3 combines with J gene TRBJ2-1; 12 nucleotides match TRBD2. From germline, CDR1 is SGHTA and CDR2 FQGTGA. The V gene end was trimmed by 4 bases and the J gene end by 5 bases; junction bases not matched to a gene: 3. This CDR3 is built from 15 residues. The CDR3 sequence: CASSSSGGAHNEQFF. The CDR3 DNA follows: TGTGCCAGCAGCTCTAGCGGGGGGGCTCACAATGAGCAGTTCTTC.